The entry that follows covers one T cell receptor beta chain sequence. These data belong to a study of regulatory T cells in long-lasting Graves disease. From germline, CDR1 is DFQATT and CDR2 SNEGSKA (reference sequence). The CDR3 is made up of 14 amino acids. The V end was cut by 3 bases, the J end by 2 bases, with 14 bases between. Assembly of TCR beta libraries relied on iRepertoire HTBI primers together with Arm-PCR of CDR3 regions. From the multiplex PCR reads, TCRdb called clonotypes with MiXCR, one entry per CDR3 protein. The sample records around 250,000 distinct CDR3 sequences, around 20% being singletons. Time point defined: newly diagnosed GD, antithyroid drugs for less than 3 months. Extracted RNA from PBMCs served as the source of the TCR library.

The sequence was obtained from a female donor with Graves disease. The material was peripheral blood mononuclear cells (PBMCs), obtained at new diagnosis, from a patient treated with antithyroid drugs. The V call is TRBV20-1, the J call TRBJ2-7; D not certain. In nucleotides, the CDR3 is TGCAGTGCTAGTGATCCCCAGGCCACCTACGAGCAGTACTTC. Protein: CSASDPQATYEQYF.